Reported below is one T cell receptor beta chain. What it binds is unknown. Germline CDR1 is SGHDT and CDR2 is YYEEEE. The CDR3 runs 15 residues. Trimming stripped 0 bases from V and 9 bases from J, with 15 bases between. Sequencing used immunoSEQ multiplex PCR; TCRdb keeps in-frame clones, though not all of them. The table shows about 49,000 clones, with 65% to 80% occurring only once. These data originate in a study of T cell responses to AZD1222 COVID-19 vaccine. Regarding the study as a whole: Spike-spanning, vaccine-associated CD4 TCRs were dominant at 160-218 and 743-854.

This TCR was sampled from an adult in good health. The sample in question was peripheral blood, obtained on day 0 of AZD1222 vaccination. This chain joins TRBV5-6 and TRBJ1-4, with D perhaps TRBD1 (5 bases). The CDR3 DNA reads TGTGCCAGCAGCTTGGGTGGGCAGCGGGGGAAAAAACTGTTTTTT. Protein sequence: CASSLGGQRGKKLFF.